This T cell receptor beta chain was profiled in a study of control samples from healthy donors and cancer patients. Sequenced by immunoSEQ multiplex PCR; TCRdb stores in-frame clones only, minus some. Among about 120,000 clones, over 80% were seen once, and the ten largest hold less than 0.65%. This CDR3 is 11 amino acids long. V was trimmed by 8 bases and J by 5 bases, leaving 8 bases between them. The sequence was obtained from a man older than 75 with head and neck cancer. Sequencing used PBMCs. This chain joins TRBV12-3 or TRBV12-4 and TRBJ2-3; D gene uncertain. The CDR3 region is CASLSLDTQYF. In DNA, the CDR3 is TGTGCCAGCCTATCATTAGATACGCAGTATTTT.